This entry features one T cell receptor beta chain sequence. Its antigen is unknown. Other DNA sequences in this specimen translate into the identical CDR3. This sample is drawn from a study of shared clonotypes between healthy human individuals. Findings and limits, study-wide: Naive CD4 clonotype sharing across several donors was approximately 5%.

The length of the CDR3 is 14 residues. J lost 0 bases, V lost 3 bases, and 1 base had no gene match. The germline gives CDR1 KGHSH, CDR2 LQKENI. TCRdb keeps only in-frame clones here, not all; method: immunoSEQ multiplex PCR. Of over a million clones listed, around 98% are singletons. The clonotype was recovered from a man younger than 40 in good health. This chain links TRBV18 with TRBJ1-1, with 7 nucleotides matching TRBD1. Sequenced material: naive CD4+ T cells sorted from blood. Subset meaning: CD45RA+ positively selected. CDR3 region: CASSPQGVNTEAFF. CDR3 bases: TGTGCCAGCTCACCGCAGGGGGTGAACACTGAAGCTTTCTTT. Full variable domain (rest looked up from reference TRBV18 and TRBJ1-1): NAGVMQNPRHLVRRRGQEARLRCSPMKGHSHVYWYRQLPEEGLKFMVYLQKENIIDESGMPKERFSAEFPKEGPSILRIQQVVRGDSAAYFCASSPQGVNTEAFFGQGTRLTVV.